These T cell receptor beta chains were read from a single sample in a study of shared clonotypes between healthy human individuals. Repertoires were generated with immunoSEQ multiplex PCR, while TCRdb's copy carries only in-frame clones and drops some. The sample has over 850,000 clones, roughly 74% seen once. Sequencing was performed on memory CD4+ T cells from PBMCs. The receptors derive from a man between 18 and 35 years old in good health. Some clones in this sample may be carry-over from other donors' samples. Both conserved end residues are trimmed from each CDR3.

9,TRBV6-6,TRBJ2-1,ASSYPPLGF
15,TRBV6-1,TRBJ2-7,ASSEGSGTSRHYEQY
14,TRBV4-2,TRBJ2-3,ASSRGGDTFTDTQY
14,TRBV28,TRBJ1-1,ASSVGGTGGNTEAF
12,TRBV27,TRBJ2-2,ASRDVISTGELF
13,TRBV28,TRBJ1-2,ASSSPRVANYGYT
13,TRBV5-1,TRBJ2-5,ASSGAGPVQETQY
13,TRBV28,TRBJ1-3,ASSLPSRSGNTIY
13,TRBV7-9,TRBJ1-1,ASSSRDRGNTEAF
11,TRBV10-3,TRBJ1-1,AISRETNTEAF
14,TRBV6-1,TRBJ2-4,ASSEDVGAIKNIQY
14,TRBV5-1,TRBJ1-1,ASSFVTGGADTEAF
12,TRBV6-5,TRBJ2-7,ASSYAGFSYEQY
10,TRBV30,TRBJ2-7,AWSVHRYEQY